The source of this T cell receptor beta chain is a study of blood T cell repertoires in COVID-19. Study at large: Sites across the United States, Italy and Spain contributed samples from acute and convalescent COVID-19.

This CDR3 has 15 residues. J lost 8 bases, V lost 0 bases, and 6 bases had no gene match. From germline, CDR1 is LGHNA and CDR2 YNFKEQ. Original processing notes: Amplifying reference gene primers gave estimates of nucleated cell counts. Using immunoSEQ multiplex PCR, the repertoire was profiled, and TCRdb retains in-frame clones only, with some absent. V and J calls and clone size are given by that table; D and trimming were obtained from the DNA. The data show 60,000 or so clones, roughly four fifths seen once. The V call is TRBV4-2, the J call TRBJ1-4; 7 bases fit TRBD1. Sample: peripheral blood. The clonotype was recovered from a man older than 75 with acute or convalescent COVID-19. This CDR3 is CASSQDPDRDEKLFF. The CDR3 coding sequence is TGTGCCAGCAGCCAAGATCCAGACAGGGACGAAAAACTGTTTTTT.